This passage covers 30 T cell receptor beta chains from one sample sequenced in a study of cytomegalovirus exposure and HLA in healthy donors. Amplification used 60 Vbeta primers and 13 Jbeta primers. Here immunoSEQ multiplex PCR was the method, and the copy in TCRdb shows in-frame clones only, minus some. The data show approximately 98,000 clones, approximately 79% seen once. Sequenced: PBMCs. These receptors came from a male donor in good health and CMV-seronegative.

The genes are TRBV27 and TRBJ2-3; 7 nucleotides agree with TRBD1. Germline CDR1 and CDR2: MNHEY and SMNVEV (reference sequence). The V gene end was trimmed by 5 bases and the J gene end by 0 bases; junction bases not matched to a gene: 29. CDR3 length: 23 amino acids. In nucleotides, the CDR3 is TGTGCCAGCAGTAGACAGGGCGGTTATTTTCCGGCCGTAGGGGCAACAAGCACAGATACGCAGTATTTT. Translation: CASSRQGGYFPAVGATSTDTQYF.

The rearrangement links TRBV20-1 to TRBJ2-1; a possible D gene is TRBD2 (6 bases). The germline gives CDR1 DFQATT, CDR2 SNEGSKA (reference sequence). The CDR3 consists of 11 residues. The germline V and J ends were trimmed by 3 bases and 13 bases, with 13 bases remaining between them. The CDR3 region is CSASVGTPQFF. The CDR3 DNA sequence: TGCAGTGCTAGTGTTGGGACTCCACAGTTCTTC.

The chain joins TRBV15 to TRBJ1-4; D perhaps matches TRBD1 (6 bases). V was pared by 1 base and J by 5 bases, with 14 bases between. This CDR3 spans 16 amino acids. Germline V gene sequence: CDR1 LNHNV, CDR2 YYDKDF (reference sequence). The CDR3 region has the DNA TGTGCCACCAGCAGAGTGTCGGGGGGGCCGAATGAAAAACTGTTTTTT. Protein product: CATSRVSGGPNEKLFF.

This chain joins TRBV6-6 and TRBJ1-1, with 9 bases lining up with TRBD1. V trimming: 5 bases; J trimming: 5 bases; junction bases outside the gene matches: 9. The germline V gene has CDR1 MNHNY and CDR2 SVGAGI (reference sequence). The CDR3 length is 15 residues. CDR3 coding DNA: TGTGCCAGCAGTCAAAGGGGACAGGGTGGTACTGAAGCTTTCTTT. This translates into CASSQRGQGGTEAFF.

The V call is TRBV7-2, the J call TRBJ2-7; 9 bases are a match to TRBD2. The CDR3 has 15 amino acids. J gave up 6 bases and V 1 base, and 7 bases lay outside the gene matches. Per the germline V gene, CDR1 is SGHTA and CDR2 is FQGNSA. CDR3 nucleotides: TGTGCCAGCAGCTTAGAAGGCGGGAGGGCCTTCGAGCAGTACTTC. It yields the protein CASSLEGGRAFEQYF. The whole variable domain, filled in from reference TRBV7-2 and TRBJ2-7, reads GAGVSQSPSNKVTEKGKDVELRCDPISGHTALYWYRQSLGQGLEFLIYFQGNSAPDKSGLPSDRFSAERTGGSVSTLTIQRTQQEDSAVYLCASSLEGGRAFEQYFGPGTRLTVT.

This clone was observed a few times. This chain uses TRBV5-3 with TRBJ2-7; the match to TRBD1 covers 7 bases. TRBV5-3 is an ORF, and what it does is uncertain. This CDR3 is built from 18 residues. With 4 bases clipped from V and 1 base from J, the junction kept 17 bases outside the gene matches. For the CDR3, the DNA is TGTGCCAGAAGCCTTCGGCCGGACACAGGGGAAAGTTCCTACGAGCAGTACTTC. Its protein is CARSLRPDTGESSYEQYF.

The table lists this clone with a few counts. V and J are TRBV10-3 and TRBJ2-7; 8 bases map to TRBD1. Trimming took 8 bases from V and 4 from J; bases not matched to a gene: 7. Germline CDR1 reads ENHRY; CDR2 reads SYGVKD. The CDR3 is 13 amino acids. This CDR3 reads CAIARTGQYEQYF. CDR3 sequence (DNA): TGTGCCATCGCTCGGACAGGGCAATACGAGCAGTACTTC.

The chain uses TRBV2 and TRBJ2-3; D may be TRBD2 (5 bases). Germline-derived CDR1 and CDR2 are SNHLY and FYNNEI. With 1 base removed from V and 2 bases from J, the gap between germline ends came to 19 bases. The CDR3 covers 18 residues. CDR3 sequence reads: CASSEGSGSTVDTDTQYF. The CDR3, as DNA: TGTGCCAGCAGTGAAGGTTCGGGGTCTACTGTCGACACAGATACGCAGTATTTT.

The genes are TRBV27 and TRBJ2-7, with TRBD2 matching over 11 bases. Unmatched junction bases numbered 8, after V lost 5 bases and J lost 5 bases. This CDR3 contains 15 residues. Germline V gene sequence: CDR1 MNHEY, CDR2 SMNVEV (reference sequence). For the CDR3, the DNA is TGTGCCAGCAGTCTACCGACTAGCGGGAAAGACGAGCAGTACTTC. Its translation: CASSLPTSGKDEQYF.

This chain connects TRBV28 to TRBJ2-5, with a tentative D call TRBD2 (6 bases). CDR3 size: 13 residues. Germline V gene data show CDR1 as MDHEN and CDR2 as SYDVKM. Trimming removed 7 bases at V and 2 bases at J, with 11 bases between. CDR3 region: CASIGGSQETQYF. CDR3 in DNA: TGTGCCAGCATTGGAGGGTCTCAAGAGACCCAGTACTTC.

The rearrangement joins TRBV6-6 to TRBJ2-7, with 11 positions matching TRBD2. CDR3 length: 15 residues. Germline V CDR1 and CDR2: MNHNY, SVGAGI (reference sequence). The V segment lost 6 bases and the J segment 3 bases; nucleotides outside the gene matches: 7. In DNA, the CDR3 is TGTGCCAGCAGAACGGGGACTAGCGGAAACTACGAGCAGTACTTC. Its translation is CASRTGTSGNYEQYF.

The chain combines TRBV27 with TRBJ2-1; 14 bases line up with TRBD2. Germline V gene lookup returns CDR1 MNHEY and CDR2 SMNVEV (reference sequence). V lost 4 bases to trimming and J lost 10 bases; unmatched junction nucleotides: 6. The length of the CDR3 is 15 residues. The CDR3 reads CASSSGTSGREEQFF. The CDR3 DNA reads TGTGCCAGCAGTTCCGGGACTAGCGGGAGAGAGGAGCAGTTCTTC.

V usage is TRBV5-6 and J usage is TRBJ1-5; D is perhaps TRBD1 (6 bases). V lost 0 bases, J lost 5 bases, and 9 bases lay in between. The CDR3 is 14 residues long. Germline V gene lookup returns CDR1 SGHDT and CDR2 YYEEEE. CDR3 loop: CASSLGQVHQPQHF. The CDR3 DNA reads as TGTGCCAGCAGCTTGGGACAGGTCCATCAGCCCCAGCATTTT.

Note on this clone: A junction boundary mismatches the germline segment, possibly from a read error. This rearrangement joins TRBV19 to TRBJ2-3; 8 bases align to TRBD2. The CDR3 runs to 14 residues. Germline CDR1 reads LNHDA; CDR2 reads SQIVND (reference sequence). The CDR3 DNA reads as TGTGCCAGTAGTACGTGGACTAGCAAAGATACGCAGTATTTT. Translated: CASSTWTSKDTQYF.

This chain joins TRBV30 and TRBJ1-2, with D unclear. The CDR3 consists of 14 residues. From germline, CDR1 is GTSNPN and CDR2 SVGIG (reference sequence). V was clipped by 0 bases and J by 8 bases, with 16 bases between them. CDR3 region: CAWSVRPGVGGYTF. The CDR3 DNA sequence: TGTGCCTGGAGTGTACGTCCCGGGGTGGGAGGCTACACCTTC. The full variable domain, its missing parts supplied by reference TRBV30 and TRBJ1-2, is SQTIHQWPATLVQPVGSPLSLECTVEGTSNPNLYWYRQAAGRGLQLLFYSVGIGQISSEVPQNLSASRPQDRQFILSSKKLLLSDSGFYLCAWSVRPGVGGYTFGSGTRLTVV.

The V and J genes are TRBV5-1 and TRBJ2-7, with unresolved D. The V and J ends lost 3 bases and 4 bases respectively, with 5 bases between them. The CDR3 consists of 11 residues. Germline CDR1 and CDR2: SGHRS and YFSETQ. The CDR3 is CASSSTYEQYF. The DNA of the CDR3 is TGCGCCAGCAGCTCAACATACGAGCAGTACTTC.

In its sample, this clone was seen a few times. V usage is TRBV6-1 and J usage is TRBJ2-1; D is possibly TRBD1 (5 bases). V lost 3 bases to trimming and J lost 6 bases, with 18 bases between them. Germline V CDR1 and CDR2: MNHNS, SASEGT. There are 16 residues in the CDR3. CDR3 sequence (DNA): TGTGCCAGCAGTGAGTCAATGGGCAGGGCCTCCAATGAGCAGTTCTTC. Its translation is CASSESMGRASNEQFF.

The chain combines TRBV7-3 with TRBJ2-5; D gene unclear. The CDR3 is 13 amino acids. Trimming removed 2 bases at V and 4 bases at J, with 8 bases between. CDR1 SGHTA and CDR2 FQGTGA come from the germline V gene. The CDR3 nucleotides are TGTGCCAGCAGCTTATGGCATCTAGAGACCCAGTACTTC. Its protein is CASSLWHLETQYF.

This clone was picked up a small number of times. The V call is TRBV30, the J call TRBJ2-1; TRBD1 matches 11 bases. Per germline, CDR1 GTSNPN and CDR2 SVGIG (reference sequence). V was clipped by 4 bases and J by 7 bases; unmatched bases: 12. CDR3 length: 16 amino acids. The CDR3 loop is CAWTLYGTGGLNEQFF. The DNA of the CDR3 is TGTGCCTGGACCCTCTACGGGACAGGGGGGTTGAATGAGCAGTTCTTC.

The sample holds a few counts of this clone. This chain links TRBV19 with TRBJ1-2; D gene uncertain. Trimming removed 7 bases from V and 4 bases from J, with 16 bases in between. Germline V gene sequence: CDR1 LNHDA, CDR2 SQIVND (reference sequence). CDR3 length equals 14 residues. Written as DNA, the CDR3 is TGTGCCAGTAATCCCGGTTACCAGGCCTATGGCTACACCTTC. The encoded protein is CASNPGYQAYGYTF. Variable domain in full (rest from reference TRBV19 and TRBJ1-2): DGGITQSPKYLFRKEGQNVTLSCEQNLNHDAMYWYRQDPGQGLRLIYYSQIVNDFQKGDIAEGYSVSREKKESFPLTVTSAQKNPTAFYLCASNPGYQAYGYTFGSGTRLTVV.

This chain joins TRBV13 and TRBJ2-7; TRBD2 aligns across 8 bases. Per the germline V gene, CDR1 is PRHDT and CDR2 is FYEKMQ (reference sequence). The CDR3 loop spans 15 amino acids. V trimming: 5 bases; J trimming: 2 bases; junction bases outside the gene matches: 8. The CDR3 sequence: CASSDAAGETYEQYF. In nucleotides, the CDR3 is TGTGCCAGCAGCGACGCAGCGGGGGAAACCTACGAGCAGTACTTC. Looking up the rest from reference TRBV13 and TRBJ2-7 gives the full variable domain: AAGVIQSPRHLIKEKRETATLKCYPIPRHDTVYWYQQGPGQDPQFLISFYEKMQSDKGSIPDRFSAQQFSDYHSELNMSSLELGDSALYFCASSDAAGETYEQYFGPGTRLTVT.

The CDR3, as DNA: TGTGCCAGCAGCTCGTTCGGGGGGAATTCACCCCTCCACTTT. Its translation is CASSSFGGNSPLHF. V and J are TRBV5-4 and TRBJ1-6; a possible D gene is TRBD1 (5 bases). CDR1 is SGHNT and CDR2 is YYREEE in the germline V gene (reference sequence). CDR3 length: 14 residues. V shed 3 bases and J shed 7 bases, with 11 bases lying between them.

The CDR3 spells CASSFGIRGSYEQYF. CDR3 bases: TGTGCCAGCAGCTTCGGTATCCGGGGATCCTACGAGCAGTACTTC. The rearrangement uses TRBV5-6 and TRBJ2-7, with D tentatively TRBD2 (5 bases). Germline CDR1 SGHDT, CDR2 YYEEEE. Trimming pared 2 bases from V and 1 base from J, leaving 13 bases between. The CDR3 has 15 amino acids.

A few counts support this clone. The CDR3 spells CASSKGRDRGPSSYEQYF. CDR3 nucleotides: TGTGCCAGCAGCAAAGGAAGGGACAGGGGACCCTCCTCCTACGAGCAGTACTTC. This rearrangement joins TRBV21-1 to TRBJ2-7; the D call of TRBD1 is as the table states it, not checked on the DNA. TRBV21-1 is tagged as a pseudogene. CDR3 length: 18 residues.

The chain recombines TRBV6-6 with TRBJ2-5, with D unresolved. The germline V and J ends were trimmed by 2 bases and 1 base, with 8 bases remaining between them. Germline loops: CDR1 MNHNY, CDR2 SVGAGI (reference sequence). This CDR3 region has 14 residues. CDR3 sequence: CASSYPGSQETQYF. The CDR3 coding sequence is TGTGCCAGCAGTTACCCAGGCAGCCAAGAGACCCAGTACTTC.

The chain has TRBV6-9 and TRBJ2-3; D not certain. The CDR3 runs to 12 residues. Germline loops: CDR1 MNHGY, CDR2 SVAAGI. Deletions cut 5 bases from V and 3 bases from J, with 6 bases between. CDR3 in DNA: TGTGCCAGCAGTCGTAGAACAGATACGCAGTATTTT. Protein product: CASSRRTDTQYF.

The chain employs TRBV25-1 and TRBJ1-2, with D perhaps matching TRBD1 (5 bases). The CDR3 runs 16 residues. Germline CDR1 and CDR2: MGHDK and SYGVNS. Trimming shortened V by 6 bases and J by 3 bases, and 20 bases separated the two germline ends. CDR3 bases: TGTGCCAGCAGACCCTGGGGCGGGGGGGTGGACTATGGCTACACCTTC. Protein product: CASRPWGGGVDYGYTF.

The V and J genes are TRBV2 and TRBJ2-7; maybe TRBD2 (5 bases). Germline V gives CDR1 SNHLY, CDR2 FYNNEI. The CDR3 is 12 residues long. V was shortened by 2 bases and J by 7 bases, with 9 bases between the two germline ends. CDR3 sequence: CASSERSGEQYF. The CDR3 bases are TGTGCCAGCAGTGAAAGGTCGGGGGAGCAGTACTTC.

This clone was observed a handful of times. The gene calls are TRBV19 and TRBJ2-6, with 11 bases identical to TRBD2. The CDR3 contains 19 residues. Germline lookup yields CDR1 LNHDA and CDR2 SQIVND (reference sequence). With 3 bases clipped from V and 2 bases from J, the junction kept 9 bases outside the gene matches. This CDR3 is CASSITLAGGQTGANVLTF. The CDR3 bases are TGTGCCAGTAGTATTACCCTAGCGGGAGGTCAAACTGGGGCCAACGTCCTGACTTTC.

This clone has only one observation. The CDR3 here is CASRPGHTYEQYF. CDR3 nucleotide sequence: TGTGCCAGCAGACCGGGACACACCTACGAGCAGTACTTC. The V gene is TRBV28, the J gene TRBJ2-7; TRBD1 is a possible D gene (6 bases). The V gene lost 6 bases and the J gene lost 2 bases, with 11 bases spanning the gap. This CDR3 is 13 amino acids long. Looked up from germline, CDR1 is MDHEN and CDR2 is SYDVKM.